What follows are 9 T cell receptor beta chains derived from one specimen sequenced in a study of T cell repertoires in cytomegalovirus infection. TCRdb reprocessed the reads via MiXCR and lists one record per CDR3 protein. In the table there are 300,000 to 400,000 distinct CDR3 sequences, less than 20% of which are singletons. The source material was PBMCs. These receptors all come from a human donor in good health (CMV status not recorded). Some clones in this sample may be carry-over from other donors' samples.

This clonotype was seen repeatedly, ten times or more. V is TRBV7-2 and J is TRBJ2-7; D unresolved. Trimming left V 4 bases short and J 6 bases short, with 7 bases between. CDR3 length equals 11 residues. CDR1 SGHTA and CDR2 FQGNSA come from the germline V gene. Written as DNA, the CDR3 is TGTGCCAGCAGCTCCTACAGCGAGCAGTACTTC. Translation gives CASSSYSEQYF.

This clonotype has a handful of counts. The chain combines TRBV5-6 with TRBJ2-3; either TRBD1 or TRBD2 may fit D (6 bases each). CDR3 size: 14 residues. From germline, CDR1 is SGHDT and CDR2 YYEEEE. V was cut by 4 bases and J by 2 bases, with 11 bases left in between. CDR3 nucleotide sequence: TGTGCCAGCAGCCCCACGGGGGCCACAGATACGCAGTATTTT. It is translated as CASSPTGATDTQYF.

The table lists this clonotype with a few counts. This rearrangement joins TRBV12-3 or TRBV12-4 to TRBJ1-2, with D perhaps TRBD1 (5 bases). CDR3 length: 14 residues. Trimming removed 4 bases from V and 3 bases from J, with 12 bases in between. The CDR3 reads CASSSGFGDYGYTF. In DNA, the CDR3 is TGTGCCAGCAGTTCAGGGTTTGGGGACTATGGCTACACCTTC.

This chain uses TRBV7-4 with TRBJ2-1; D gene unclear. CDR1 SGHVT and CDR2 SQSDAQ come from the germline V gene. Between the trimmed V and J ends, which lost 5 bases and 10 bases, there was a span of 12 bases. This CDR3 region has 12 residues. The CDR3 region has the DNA TGTGCCAGCAGCCTAGAAGTCCGCGAGCAGTTCTTC. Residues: CASSLEVREQFF. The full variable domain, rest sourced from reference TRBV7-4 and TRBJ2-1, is GAGVSQSPRYKVAKRGRDVALRCDSISGHVTLYWYRQTLGQGSEVLTYSQSDAQRDKSGRPSGRFSAERPERSVSTLKIQRTEQGDSAVYLCASSLEVREQFFGPGTRLTVL.

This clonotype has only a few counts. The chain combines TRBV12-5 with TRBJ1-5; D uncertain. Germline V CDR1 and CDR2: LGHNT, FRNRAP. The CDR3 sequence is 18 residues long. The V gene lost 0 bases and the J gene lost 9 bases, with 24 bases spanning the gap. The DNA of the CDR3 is TGTGCTAGTGGTTTGGTACTGGGCGGGATCGGCGGCAGTCCGCCCCAGCATTTT. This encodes CASGLVLGGIGGSPPQHF.

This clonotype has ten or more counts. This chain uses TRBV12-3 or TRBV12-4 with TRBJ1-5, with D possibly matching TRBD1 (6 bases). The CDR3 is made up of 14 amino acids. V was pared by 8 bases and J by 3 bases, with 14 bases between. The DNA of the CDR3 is TGTGCCAGCTCCGGCGGACAGACCAATCAGCCCCAGCATTTT. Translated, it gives CASSGGQTNQPQHF.

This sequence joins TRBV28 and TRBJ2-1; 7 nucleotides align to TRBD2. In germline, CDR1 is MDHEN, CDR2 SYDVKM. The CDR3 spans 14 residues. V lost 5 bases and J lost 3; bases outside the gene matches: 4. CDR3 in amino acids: CASSQAGNYNEQFF. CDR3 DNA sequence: TGTGCCAGCAGTCAAGCGGGAAACTACAATGAGCAGTTCTTC.

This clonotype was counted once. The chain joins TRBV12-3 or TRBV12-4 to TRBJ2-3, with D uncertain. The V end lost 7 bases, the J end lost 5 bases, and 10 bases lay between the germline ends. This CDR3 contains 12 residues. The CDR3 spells CASTLGIDTQYF. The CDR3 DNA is TGTGCCAGCACCTTGGGAATAGATACGCAGTATTTT.

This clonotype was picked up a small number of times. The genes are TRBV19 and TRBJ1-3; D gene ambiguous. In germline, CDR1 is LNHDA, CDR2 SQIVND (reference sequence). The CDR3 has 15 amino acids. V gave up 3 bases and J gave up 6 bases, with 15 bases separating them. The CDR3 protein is CASSILGGEVNTIYF. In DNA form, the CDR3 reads TGTGCCAGTAGTATCCTAGGCGGAGAGGTAAACACCATATATTTT.